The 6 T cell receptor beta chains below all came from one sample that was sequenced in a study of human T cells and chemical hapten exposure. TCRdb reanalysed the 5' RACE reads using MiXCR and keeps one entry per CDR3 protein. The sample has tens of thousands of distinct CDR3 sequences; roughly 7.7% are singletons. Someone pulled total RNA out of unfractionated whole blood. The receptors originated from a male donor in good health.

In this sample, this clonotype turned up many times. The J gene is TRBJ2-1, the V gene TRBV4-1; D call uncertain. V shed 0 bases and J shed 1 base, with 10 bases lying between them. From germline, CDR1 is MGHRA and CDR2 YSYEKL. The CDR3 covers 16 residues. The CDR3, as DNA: TGCGCCAGCAGCCAAGAGCAGCCCTCTTCCTACAATGAGCAGTTCTTC. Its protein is CASSQEQPSSYNEQFF.

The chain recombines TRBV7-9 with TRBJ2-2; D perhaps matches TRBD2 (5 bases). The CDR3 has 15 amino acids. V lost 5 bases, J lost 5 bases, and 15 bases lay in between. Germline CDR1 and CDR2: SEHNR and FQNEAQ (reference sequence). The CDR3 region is CASSPLEVGTGELFF. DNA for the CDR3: TGTGCCAGCAGCCCACTGGAGGTCGGGACCGGGGAGCTGTTTTTT.

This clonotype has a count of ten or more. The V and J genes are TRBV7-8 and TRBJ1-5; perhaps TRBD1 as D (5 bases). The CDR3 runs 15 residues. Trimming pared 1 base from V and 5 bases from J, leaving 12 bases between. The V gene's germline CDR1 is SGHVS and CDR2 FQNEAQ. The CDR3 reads CASSLDKAGDQPQHF. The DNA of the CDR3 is TGTGCCAGCAGCTTAGATAAAGCGGGGGATCAGCCCCAGCATTTT.

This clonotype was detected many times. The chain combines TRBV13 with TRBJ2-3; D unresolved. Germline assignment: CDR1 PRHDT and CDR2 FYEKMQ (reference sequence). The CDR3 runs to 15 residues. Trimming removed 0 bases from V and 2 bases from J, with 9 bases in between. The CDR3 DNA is TGTGCCAGCAGCTTAGGAAACGAAAACACAGATACGCAGTATTTT. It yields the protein CASSLGNENTDTQYF.

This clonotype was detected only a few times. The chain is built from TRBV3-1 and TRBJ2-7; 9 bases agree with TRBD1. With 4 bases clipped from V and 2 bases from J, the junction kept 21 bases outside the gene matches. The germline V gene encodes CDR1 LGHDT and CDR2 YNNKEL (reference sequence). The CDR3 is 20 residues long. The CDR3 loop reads CASSPKSFTGGLPTAYEQYF. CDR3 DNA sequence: TGTGCCAGCAGCCCGAAGTCGTTTACAGGGGGCCTCCCGACCGCCTACGAGCAGTACTTC.

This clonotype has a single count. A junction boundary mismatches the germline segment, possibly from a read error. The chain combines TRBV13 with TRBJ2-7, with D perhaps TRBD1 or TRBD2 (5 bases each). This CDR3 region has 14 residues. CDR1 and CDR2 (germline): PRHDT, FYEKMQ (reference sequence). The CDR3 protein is CASSLAGTSYELYF. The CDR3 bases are TGTGCCAGCAGCTTAGCAGGGACCTCCTACGAGCTGTACTTC.